The 22 T cell receptor beta chains below come from one sample, sequenced in a study of T-cell reconstitution after alpha-beta-depleted transplantation in children. The TCRbeta library was prepared with unique molecular identifiers. TCRdb fed the PCR reads into MiXCR, producing one record per CDR3 protein. The table includes around 600,000 distinct CDR3 sequences, approximately 17% detected once. The sequencing used PBMCs from the stem cell graft donor, collected from the stem cell graft. These receptor sequences come from a human donor who donated a stem cell graft to a child with acute myeloid leukemia.

The genes are TRBV30 and TRBJ2-1; the D call may be TRBD1 or TRBD2 (6 bases each). Trimming left V 3 bases short and J 6 bases short, with 18 bases between. The CDR3 contains 15 residues. Germline V gene data show CDR1 as GTSNPN and CDR2 as SVGIG (reference sequence). The chain's CDR3 is CAWSDTTGGGNEQFF. CDR3 coding DNA: TGTGCCTGGAGCGACACGACAGGAGGGGGCAATGAGCAGTTCTTC. The full variable domain, its missing parts supplied by reference TRBV30 and TRBJ2-1, is SQTIHQWPATLVQPVGSPLSLECTVEGTSNPNLYWYRQAAGRGLQLLFYSVGIGQISSEVPQNLSASRPQDRQFILSSKKLLLSDSGFYLCAWSDTTGGGNEQFFGPGTRLTVL.

This clonotype came up many times. The chain couples TRBV20-1 to TRBJ2-1; D remains ambiguous. The CDR3 sequence is 11 residues long. V lost 2 bases, J lost 4 bases, and 3 bases lay in between. Per germline, CDR1 DFQATT and CDR2 SNEGSKA (reference sequence). The CDR3 here is CSARTYNEQFF. CDR3 nucleotide sequence: TGCAGTGCTAGAACGTACAATGAGCAGTTCTTC.

This clonotype was recorded many times. The chain combines TRBV12-3 or TRBV12-4 with TRBJ1-2, with 7 bases that match TRBD1. CDR3 length equals 15 residues. The V gene end was trimmed by 1 base and the J gene end by 3 bases; junction bases not matched to a gene: 5. For the CDR3, the DNA is TGTGCCAGCAGTTTAGGTACAGGGGCACACTATGGCTACACCTTC. Amino acids: CASSLGTGAHYGYTF.

This clonotype was observed many times. CDR3: CSARDLSSGNTIYF. DNA of the CDR3: TGCAGTGCTAGAGATCTAAGCTCTGGAAACACCATATATTTT. The chain couples TRBV20-1 to TRBJ1-3; D uncertain. This CDR3 spans 14 amino acids. V lost 0 bases, J lost 0 bases, and 6 bases lay in between. From germline, CDR1 is DFQATT and CDR2 SNEGSKA (reference sequence).

The chain is built from TRBV7-9 and TRBJ1-6; D is possibly TRBD1 (5 bases). CDR3 length: 14 amino acids. Germline-derived CDR1 and CDR2 are SEHNR and FQNEAQ (reference sequence). V lost 3 bases to trimming and J lost 6 bases, with 9 bases between them. CDR3 bases: TGTGCCAGCAGCTTGACAGTGCCTAATTCACCCCTCCACTTT. Its protein product is CASSLTVPNSPLHF.

The table lists this clonotype with many counts. The CDR3 reads CSARGPASSPLHF. Here the CDR3 DNA reads TGCAGTGCTAGAGGACCCGCGAGTTCACCCCTCCACTTT. V gene TRBV20-1 combines with J gene TRBJ1-6; D call uncertain. The germline V gene encodes CDR1 DFQATT and CDR2 SNEGSKA (reference sequence). The CDR3 sequence is 13 residues long. V gave up 1 base and J gave up 9 bases, with 10 bases separating them.

This clonotype was recorded only once. The CDR3 coding sequence is TGTGCCAGCAGCCCCGGAGGGCTCGGCACTGAAGCTTTCTTT. Translating gives CASSPGGLGTEAFF. The chain is built from TRBV9 and TRBJ1-1; D not certain. The CDR3 covers 14 residues. V lost 4 bases and J lost 4, with 14 bases in between. From germline, CDR1 is SGDLS and CDR2 YYNGEE.

About this clonotype itself: This may come from a read error, since a much larger clone is one base off. The rearrangement links TRBV20-1 to TRBJ2-3, with D perhaps matching TRBD2 (7 bases). The V gene lost 4 bases and the J gene lost 6 bases, with 20 bases spanning the gap. Germline loops: CDR1 DFQATT, CDR2 SNEGSKA (reference sequence). The CDR3 covers 15 residues. In nucleotides, the CDR3 is TGCAGTGCTACCCCGGTAGGGGGGGGTGTTGATACGCAGTATTTT. This translates into CSATPVGGGVDTQYF.

There are many counts of this clonotype. J is TRBJ2-1 and V is TRBV6-1; a weak D match, TRBD2 (6 bases). Trimming removed 10 bases from V and 0 bases from J, with 19 bases in between. There are 16 residues in the CDR3. CDR1 and CDR2 (germline): MNHNS, SASEGT. CDR3 nucleotide sequence: TGTGCCACCTCCTGGGGCGGGGCTAGCTCCTACAATGAGCAGTTCTTC. Its translation: CATSWGGASSYNEQFF.

The chain links TRBV29-1 to TRBJ1-1; the match to TRBD1 covers 7 bases. The V and J ends lost 4 bases and 9 bases, in that order; junction bases with no gene match: 5. There are 11 residues in the CDR3. Per the germline V gene, CDR1 is SQVTM and CDR2 is ANQGSEA. The chain's CDR3 is CSVGRGQKAFF. The CDR3 DNA reads as TGCAGCGTTGGAAGGGGGCAGAAAGCTTTCTTT.

This chain uses TRBV28 with TRBJ1-5; D gene ambiguous. The CDR3 sequence is 17 residues long. Germline values: CDR1 MDHEN, CDR2 SYDVKM. V shed 1 base and J shed 3 bases, with 16 bases lying between them. CDR3 DNA sequence: TGTGCCAGCAGTTTATTCACGGGTGTAGGGTTCAATCAGCCCCAGCATTTT. This sequence encodes CASSLFTGVGFNQPQHF.

This clonotype was seen a few times. In DNA form, the CDR3 reads TGTGCCAGCGGGCCAGGACAGCTATCTGAAGCTTTCTTT. Translated: CASGPGQLSEAFF. The V gene is TRBV7-2, the J gene TRBJ1-1; tentative D call: TRBD1 (6 bases). The V end was cut by 8 bases, the J end by 6 bases, with 16 bases between. In germline, CDR1 is SGHTA, CDR2 FQGNSA. This CDR3 is built from 13 residues.

This clonotype was counted once. This clone may be a read error of a much larger clone one base away. The rearrangement joins TRBV12-3 or TRBV12-4 to TRBJ1-3; TRBD1 agrees at 7 bases. The CDR3 has 18 residues. V lost 5 bases and J lost 5; bases outside the gene matches: 18. CDR3 sequence: CASSLGRQGPSWRNTIYF. CDR3 nucleotide sequence: TGTGCCAGCAGTCTGGGCCGACAGGGACCCTCCTGGCGAAACACCATATATTTT.

This clonotype was seen many times. In DNA, the CDR3 is TGTGCCAGCAGCCCGGACGTTTGGAACACTGAAGCTTTCTTT. Amino acid sequence: CASSPDVWNTEAFF. The gene calls are TRBV6-5 and TRBJ1-1; unclear D gene. Germline CDR1 reads MNHEY; CDR2 reads SVGAGI. This CDR3 region has 14 residues. V was shortened by 6 bases and J by 1 base, with 12 bases between the two germline ends.

This clonotype came up many times. The chain recombines TRBV10-3 with TRBJ2-5, with 8 nucleotides matching TRBD2. CDR3 length: 14 residues. The germline V gene encodes CDR1 ENHRY and CDR2 SYGVKD. V gave up 2 bases and J gave up 1 base; unmatched junction bases: 0. DNA of the CDR3: TGTGCCATCAGTGAGGGGACTAGCCAAGAGACCCAGTACTTC. Translated, it gives CAISEGTSQETQYF.

This clonotype has more than one count but fewer than ten. This chain links TRBV5-6 with TRBJ2-3; D possibly uses TRBD1 or TRBD2 (5 bases each). Per the germline V gene, CDR1 is SGHDT and CDR2 is YYEEEE. CDR3 length: 14 residues. The V and J ends lost 4 bases and 6 bases respectively, with 15 bases between them. The CDR3 nucleotides read TGTGCCAGCAGCCGGGGACGCCGAGCGGATACGCAGTATTTT. Amino acids: CASSRGRRADTQYF.

This clonotype appeared once. The CDR3 protein is CASSDRAEGSEKLFF. The CDR3, as DNA: TGCGCCAGCAGTGATCGGGCCGAGGGGTCTGAAAAACTGTTTTTT. The chain has TRBV10-2 and TRBJ1-4; D may be TRBD1 (5 bases). Germline V gene data show CDR1 as WSHSY and CDR2 as SAAADI. Trimming took 3 bases from V and 7 from J, leaving 15 bases between them. This CDR3 has 15 residues.

Details on this clonotype: A much larger clone lies one base from this, so it may be a read error. It is likely a read error, because the conserved phenylalanine at the end of the CDR3 is missing. This chain joins TRBV24-1 and TRBJ2-1; D may match TRBD1 or TRBD2 (5 bases each). The germline gives CDR1 KGHDR, CDR2 SFDVKD. The CDR3 sequence is 15 residues long. Trimming stripped 7 bases from V and 1 base from J, with 13 bases between. CDR3 nucleotides: TGTGCCACCAGGGCAGGGACGGGATCCTACAATGAGCAGTTCCTC. Its protein is CATRAGTGSYNEQFL.

This clonotype was counted a few times. This CDR3 is CAISESSQGADTQYF. CDR3 DNA sequence: TGTGCCATCAGTGAGTCTTCCCAGGGGGCCGATACGCAGTATTTT. J is TRBJ2-3 and V is TRBV10-3; 8 bases match TRBD1. After removal of 0 bases from V and 6 bases from J, the junction contained 5 bases not matched to a gene. Germline CDR1 is ENHRY and CDR2 is SYGVKD. The CDR3 totals 15 residues.

This clonotype appeared many times. J is TRBJ2-3 and V is TRBV27; maybe TRBD2 (6 bases). CDR1 MNHEY and CDR2 SMNVEV come from the germline V gene (reference sequence). The CDR3 spans 14 residues. With 5 bases removed from V and 1 base from J, the gap between germline ends came to 10 bases. CDR3 protein: CASSIQRGTDTQYF. The CDR3 DNA follows: TGTGCCAGCAGTATTCAGCGGGGCACAGATACGCAGTATTTT.

This clonotype occurred a few times. The rearrangement joins TRBV10-3 to TRBJ2-1, with TRBD2 as a possible D gene (6 bases). This CDR3 has 14 amino acids. Looked up from germline, CDR1 is ENHRY and CDR2 is SYGVKD. With 2 bases removed from V and 5 bases from J, the gap between germline ends came to 10 bases. The DNA for the CDR3 is TGTGCCATCAGTGAGAAGAAGCGGGACAATGAGCAGTTCTTC. It specifies CAISEKKRDNEQFF.

This clonotype showed up many times. V usage is TRBV6-5 and J usage is TRBJ1-5; D not resolved. Germline V gives CDR1 MNHEY, CDR2 SVGAGI. The V end lost 2 bases, the J end lost 2 bases, and 10 bases lay between the germline ends. The length of the CDR3 is 15 residues. CDR3 amino acids: CASSYGGRGNQPQHF. CDR3 coding DNA: TGTGCCAGCAGTTACGGAGGACGGGGCAATCAGCCCCAGCATTTT.